Detailed here is one T cell receptor beta chain. Its antigen is unknown. This sample was included in a study of early T cells in non-severe SARS-CoV-2 infection. Study overall: Chains were not paired, and sequencing was done on bulk RNA from unsorted whole blood. Broader study findings: Lookups in VDJdb leaned toward anti-spike CD8 responses and missed private and CD4 specificities.

Individual cDNA molecules were tagged with unique molecular identifiers. In TCRdb, the 5' RACE reads were re-called with MiXCR into one record per CDR3 protein. This sample yields tens of thousands of distinct CDR3 sequences, of which about 10% are seen a single time; approximately 4.1% belongs to the top ten. With V trimmed by 7 bases and J by 5 bases, 9 bases remained unmatched. Germline V gene lookup returns CDR1 SQVTM and CDR2 ANQGSEA. This CDR3 has 13 amino acids. The chain links TRBV29-1 to TRBJ2-5; TRBD2 agrees at 8 bases. Material for sequencing was whole blood. The sequence was obtained from an adult who was a healthcare worker with PCR-confirmed SARS-CoV-2 infection or an uninfected control (not recorded which). CDR3 DNA sequence: TGCAGCGCCGGGAGGGGGTTTTGGGAGACCCAGTACTTC. As protein: CSAGRGFWETQYF.